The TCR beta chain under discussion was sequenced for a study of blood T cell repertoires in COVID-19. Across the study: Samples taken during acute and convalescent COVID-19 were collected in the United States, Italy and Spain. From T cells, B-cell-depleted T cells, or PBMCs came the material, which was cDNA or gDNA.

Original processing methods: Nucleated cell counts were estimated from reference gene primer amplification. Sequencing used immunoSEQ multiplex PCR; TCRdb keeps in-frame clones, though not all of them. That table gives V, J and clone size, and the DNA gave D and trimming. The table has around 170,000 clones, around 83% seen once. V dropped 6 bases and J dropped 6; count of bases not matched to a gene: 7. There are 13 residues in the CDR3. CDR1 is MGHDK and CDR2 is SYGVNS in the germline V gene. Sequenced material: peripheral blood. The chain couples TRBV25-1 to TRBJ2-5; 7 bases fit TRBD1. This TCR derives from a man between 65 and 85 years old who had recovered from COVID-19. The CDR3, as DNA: TGTGCCAGCAGCTTCGCAGGGGGAAAGACCCAGTACTTC. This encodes CASSFAGGKTQYF. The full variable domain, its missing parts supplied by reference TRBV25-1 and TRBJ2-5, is EADIYQTPRYLVIGTGKKITLECSQTMGHDKMYWYQQDPGMELHLIHYSYGVNSTEKGDLSSESTVSRIRTEHFPLTLESARPSHTSQYLCASSFAGGKTQYFGPGTRLLVL.